The text below deals with one T cell receptor beta chain. Its specificity is not known. The sample comes from a study of shared clonotypes between healthy human individuals. About the study: Researchers drew samples from two women and three men aged 18 to 49.

Sequencing was performed with immunoSEQ multiplex PCR; in TCRdb, only in-frame clones are kept and a portion is missing. The data contain about 1.1 million clones, 75% to 85% of them singletons. This CDR3 has 18 amino acids. Deletions cut 1 base from V and 6 bases from J, with 25 bases between. CDR1 and CDR2 from the germline V gene are PRHDT and FYEKMQ (reference sequence). Study-level findings and limits: Larger estimated richness was generally seen in naive subsets than in memory subsets. Non-shared clonotypes showed lower generation probabilities than clonotypes common to all four donors.

The source is a man aged 18 to 30 in good health. Some clones in this sample may be carry-over from other donors' samples. The sequencing sample was made of memory CD4+ T cells from PBMCs. Subset here: CD45RA-negative fraction. V is TRBV13 and J is TRBJ2-7; a possible D gene is TRBD2 (6 bases). CDR3 residues: CASSLALLASEGRSEQYF. CDR3 nucleotide sequence: TGTGCCAGCAGCTTAGCCCTTCTTGCTAGCGAAGGGCGCTCCGAGCAGTACTTC.